The 6 T cell receptor beta chains given below trace back to one sample, sequenced in a study of blood T cells in healthy people across ages. The second PCR ran about 6 to 11 cycles with a sample-barcoded 5' primer and J-beta primers. TCRdb used MiXCR to reprocess the 5' RACE reads, holding one entry per CDR3 protein. The sample consists of around 1,800,000 distinct CDR3 sequences, more than 35% of them appearing once. The material sequenced was blood. All receptors derive from a human donor in good health.

This chain connects TRBV29-1 to TRBJ1-1, with unresolved D. Trimming took off 3 bases at V and 4 bases at J, with 18 bases between the two ends. The CDR3 has 15 residues. Germline loops: CDR1 SQVTM, CDR2 ANQGSEA. CDR3 region: CSVEAATGWGTEAFF. In nucleotides, the CDR3 is TGCAGCGTTGAGGCGGCGACCGGGTGGGGCACTGAAGCTTTCTTT.

V and J are TRBV6-6 and TRBJ1-2, with a weak D call TRBD1 (6 bases). Germline loops: CDR1 MNHNY, CDR2 SVGAGI (reference sequence). Trimming shortened V by 2 bases and J by 0 bases, and 10 bases separated the two germline ends. CDR3 length: 15 residues. The CDR3: CASSYSRGPNYGYTF. CDR3 nucleotides: TGTGCCAGCAGTTACAGCAGGGGTCCTAACTATGGCTACACCTTC.

The rearrangement joins TRBV4-2 to TRBJ2-3; TRBD2 aligns across 8 bases. This CDR3 has 16 residues. Unmatched junction bases numbered 6, after V lost 0 bases and J lost 4 bases. Per germline, CDR1 LGHNA and CDR2 YNFKEQ. The DNA for the CDR3 is TGTGCCAGCAGCCAAGATGTAGCGGGGCGGGCAGATACGCAGTATTTT. Translation gives CASSQDVAGRADTQYF.

V gene TRBV5-1 combines with J gene TRBJ2-5; no clear D gene. The length of the CDR3 is 16 residues. The germline gives CDR1 SGHRS, CDR2 YFSETQ. V gave up 0 bases and J gave up 3 bases, with 15 bases separating them. The DNA for the CDR3 is TGCGCCAGCAGCTTGGGAGAGAGCAACCATGAAGAGACCCAGTACTTC. Translation gives CASSLGESNHEETQYF.

The chain couples TRBV15 to TRBJ1-1; D is undetermined. The germline CDR1 and CDR2 sequences are LNHNV and YYDKDF (reference sequence). Trimming removed 1 base at V and 4 bases at J, with 13 bases between. CDR3 length: 15 residues. The DNA for the CDR3 is TGTGCCACCAGCAGAGCCTACACCCCTTTCACTGAAGCTTTCTTT. This codes for CATSRAYTPFTEAFF.

This clonotype was seen more than once but under ten times. CDR3 sequence (DNA): TGTGCCAGCAGCTACGACTCTGAGACAGGGTCCTACGAGCAGTACTTC. This sequence encodes CASSYDSETGSYEQYF. V and J are TRBV7-9 and TRBJ2-7, with 7 positions matching TRBD1. The germline V gene encodes CDR1 SEHNR and CDR2 FQNEAQ (reference sequence). Unmatched junction bases numbered 10, after V lost 4 bases and J lost 1 base. The CDR3 is 16 amino acids.